Listed below are T cell receptor beta chains from one sample, sequenced in a study of blood T cell repertoires in COVID-19. The data were produced by immunoSEQ multiplex PCR, yet TCRdb's version contains in-frame clones alone and is incomplete. This table has about 300,000 clones, roughly 86% appearing once. Sequences were obtained from peripheral blood. The receptors stem from a woman in her thirties with COVID-19, enrolled during active disease. Each CDR3 is given with its conserved first and last residue. The D gene is left open where the match is weak. Rows may omit the clone size; those that give it use once, few, many or a size class.

>few|TRBJ1-5|TRBV5-4|NA
CASSLGGGSNQPQHF
TGTGCCAGCAGCTTGGGGGGGGGAAGCAATCAGCCCCAGCATTTT
>NA|TRBJ2-1|TRBV30|NA
CAWSSPRGAYNEQFF
TGTGCCTGGAGTTCCCCCAGAGGTGCCTACAATGAGCAGTTCTTC
>once|TRBJ2-3|TRBV7-2|TRBD1
CASSFDRVGTDTQYF
TGTGCCAGCAGCTTTGACAGGGTCGGCACAGATACGCAGTATTTT
>NA|TRBJ2-4|TRBV6-2/TRBV6-3|NA
CASSYYDTAKNIQYF
TGTGCCAGCAGTTACTACGACACAGCCAAAAACATTCAGTACTTC
>NA|TRBJ1-1|TRBV6-5|NA
CASKAGLNTEAFF
TGTGCCAGCAAGGCGGGTCTGAACACTGAAGCTTTCTTT
>NA|TRBJ2-3|TRBV6-1|TRBD2
CASSEGLAGGGVVDTQYF
TGTGCCAGCAGTGAAGGACTAGCGGGGGGAGGGGTTGTGGATACGCAGTATTTT
>once|TRBJ1-3|TRBV29-1|NA
CSVGPGGTGNTIYF
TGCAGCGTTGGCCCTGGGGGGACTGGAAACACCATATATTTT
>NA|TRBJ1-5|TRBV18|NA
CASSGVGGNQPQHF
TGTGCCAGCTCAGGTGTTGGGGGGAATCAGCCCCAGCATTTT
>NA|TRBJ2-7|TRBV7-9|TRBD1
CASSRTGGIPCF
TGTGCCAGCAGTCGGACAGGGGGCATTCCCTGCTTC
>NA|TRBJ2-5|TRBV7-6|NA
CASSPPPRGSRGYQETQYF
TGTGCCAGCAGCCCTCCCCCGCGGGGAAGTAGAGGGTACCAAGAGACCCAGTACTTC
>NA|TRBJ1-5|TRBV7-9|NA
CASSPPAGQPQHF
TGTGCCAGCAGCCCTCCCGCAGGACAGCCCCAGCATTTT
>NA|TRBJ2-1|TRBV4-1|TRBD2
CASSQEGREVDEQFF
TGCGCCAGCAGCCAAGAGGGGAGGGAGGTAGATGAGCAGTTCTTC
>NA|TRBJ1-1|TRBV19|TRBD1
CASSARDSFKLTEAFF
TGTGCCAGTAGTGCCCGGGACAGCTTTAAATTAACTGAAGCTTTCTTT
>once|TRBJ2-3|TRBV7-2|TRBD2
CASRELERGDTDTQYF
TGTGCCAGCAGAGAACTCGAGCGGGGGGACACAGATACGCAGTATTTT
>once|TRBJ1-1|TRBV6-2/TRBV6-3|NA
CASSPLGEGTEAFF
TGTGCCAGCAGTCCCCTTGGGGAGGGTACTGAAGCTTTCTTT
>NA|TRBJ2-5|TRBV19|TRBD2
CASSIPSGPQETQYF
TGTGCCAGTAGTATCCCTAGCGGGCCCCAAGAGACCCAGTACTTC
>NA|TRBJ2-1|TRBV19|NA
CASSIEAARGLYNEQFF
TGTGCCAGTAGTATCGAGGCAGCAAGGGGTCTCTACAATGAGCAGTTCTTC
>NA|TRBJ1-2|TRBV19|TRBD1
CATRNPYRGRNYGYTF
TGTGCCACCAGAAACCCGTATAGGGGGCGGAACTATGGCTACACCTTC
>NA|TRBJ2-3|TRBV30|TRBD2
CAWSAGTSTWDTQYF
TGTGCCTGGAGTGCCGGGACTAGCACGTGGGATACGCAGTATTTT
>NA|TRBJ1-4|TRBV6-2/TRBV6-3|NA
CASSSHRRDNEKLFF
TGTGCCAGCAGTTCCCATAGGAGGGATAATGAAAAACTGTTTTTT
>NA|TRBJ2-5|TRBV6-5|TRBD1
CASRGQGGMWETQYF
TGTGCCAGCAGAGGACAGGGGGGAATGTGGGAGACCCAGTACTTC
>NA|TRBJ2-3|TRBV11-3|NA
CASSLGGATDTQYF
TGTGCCAGCAGCTTAGGGGGCGCCACAGATACGCAGTATTTT
>NA|TRBJ1-1|TRBV2|NA
CASSGPSGRAEAFF
TGTGCCAGCAGTGGCCCCTCCGGGAGGGCGGAAGCTTTCTTT
>once|TRBJ2-5|TRBV14|NA
CASSQGGTTYQETQYF
TGTGCCAGCAGCCAAGGGGGCACTACGTACCAAGAGACCCAGTACTTC
>NA|TRBJ1-2|TRBV10-2|NA
CASSGQHGYTF
TGCGCCAGCAGCGGACAGCACGGCTACACCTTC
>once|TRBJ2-5|TRBV2|NA
CASSPTPAGKETQYF
TGTGCCAGCAGTCCTACTCCGGCGGGGAAAGAGACCCAGTACTTC
>NA|TRBJ2-2|TRBV7-2|NA
CASSPIGVANTGELFF
TGTGCCAGCAGCCCGATAGGGGTCGCGAACACCGGGGAGCTGTTTTTT
>NA|TRBJ2-1|TRBV5-4|NA
CASSRRAGSSYNEQFF
TGTGCCAGCAGCAGGAGGGCGGGGTCTTCCTACAATGAGCAGTTCTTC
>NA|TRBJ2-3|TRBV3-1/TRBV3-2|TRBD1
CASRQGVEDTQYF
TGTGCCAGCAGACAGGGGGTAGAAGATACGCAGTATTTT
>NA|TRBJ1-2|TRBV11-3|TRBD1
CAKFDRGCTF
TGTGCCAAATTCGACAGGGGTTGCACCTTC
>NA|TRBJ2-1|TRBV7-3|NA
CASSLSPMYEQFF
TGTGCCAGCAGCTTAAGTCCAATGTATGAGCAGTTCTTC
>NA|TRBJ1-5|TRBV5-8|NA
CASSLYNQPQHF
TGTGCCAGCAGCTTGTACAATCAGCCCCAGCATTTT
>NA|TRBJ1-5|TRBV4-3|TRBD1
CASSQETGLGNQPQHF
TGCGCCAGCAGCCAAGAGACAGGGTTGGGCAATCAGCCCCAGCATTTT
>NA|TRBJ1-2|TRBV20-1|TRBD1
CSAGQVRGYTF
TGCAGTGCGGGACAGGTCCGGGGCTACACCTTC
>once|TRBJ1-1|TRBV5-5|NA
CASSLAIRGGKAEAFF
TGTGCCAGCAGCTTGGCCATTCGAGGGGGAAAAGCTGAAGCTTTCTTT
>NA|TRBJ1-2|TRBV5-1|NA
CASSPDPRQYGYTF
TGCGCCAGCAGCCCGGACCCCCGACAGTATGGCTACACCTTC
>once|TRBJ2-5|TRBV5-1|NA
CASSLIAGPEETQYF
TGCGCCAGCAGCTTGATTGCAGGGCCGGAAGAGACCCAGTACTTC
>NA|TRBJ1-6|TRBV6-5|NA
CASSYGSGSPLHF
TGTGCCAGCAGTTACGGGAGCGGGTCACCCCTCCACTTT
>NA|TRBJ1-2|TRBV7-8|NA
CASSTGHLYGYTF
TGTGCCAGCAGCACCGGACACCTATATGGCTACACCTTC
>NA|TRBJ1-5|TRBV6-5|NA
CATSWGLLGNQPQHF
TGTGCCACCAGTTGGGGGCTGCTAGGCAATCAGCCCCAGCATTTT
>once|TRBJ2-3|TRBV5-6|NA
CASSLGQLLIKDTQYF
TGTGCCAGCAGCCTTGGGCAGTTACTTATTAAGGATACGCAGTATTTT
>NA|TRBJ2-7|TRBV28|TRBD1
CASSQTGYSTYEQYF
TGTGCCAGCAGTCAGACAGGGTATTCAACCTACGAGCAGTACTTC
>few|TRBJ2-7|TRBV11-2|NA
CASSLRGGSSYEQYF
TGTGCCAGCAGCTTACGAGGGGGTAGCTCCTACGAGCAGTACTTC
>NA|TRBJ1-5|TRBV9|NA
CASSVGPHLSNQPQHF
TGTGCCAGCAGCGTAGGGCCCCATCTCTCCAATCAGCCCCAGCATTTT
>NA|TRBJ2-1|TRBV2|NA
CATTPYNEQFF
TGTGCCACCACACCTTACAATGAGCAGTTCTTC
>NA|TRBJ1-1|TRBV3-1/TRBV3-2|NA
CASSRYVRLSRNTEAFF
TGTGCCAGCAGCCGGTACGTGCGTCTTTCGAGAAACACTGAAGCTTTCTTT
>NA|TRBJ1-1|TRBV27|NA
CASIGGSITEAFF
TGTGCCAGCATAGGAGGGAGTATCACTGAAGCTTTCTTT
>NA|TRBJ2-7|TRBV27|NA
CASSYRESYEQYF
TGTGCCAGCAGTTACAGGGAATCCTACGAGCAGTACTTC
>NA|TRBJ2-1|TRBV19|NA
CASSMGRLSYNEQFF
TGTGCCAGTAGTATGGGGAGACTCTCCTACAATGAGCAGTTCTTC
>few|TRBJ1-6|TRBV9|NA
CASSGGEGNSPLHF
TGTGCCAGCAGCGGGGGGGAAGGTAATTCACCCCTCCACTTT
>NA|TRBJ1-2|TRBV12-3/TRBV12-4|NA
CASSYNSYGYTF
TGTGCCAGCAGTTATAACAGTTATGGCTACACCTTC
>once|TRBJ2-7|TRBV19|TRBD2
CASIGGGASEQYF
TGTGCCAGTATCGGCGGGGGGGCTTCCGAGCAGTACTTC